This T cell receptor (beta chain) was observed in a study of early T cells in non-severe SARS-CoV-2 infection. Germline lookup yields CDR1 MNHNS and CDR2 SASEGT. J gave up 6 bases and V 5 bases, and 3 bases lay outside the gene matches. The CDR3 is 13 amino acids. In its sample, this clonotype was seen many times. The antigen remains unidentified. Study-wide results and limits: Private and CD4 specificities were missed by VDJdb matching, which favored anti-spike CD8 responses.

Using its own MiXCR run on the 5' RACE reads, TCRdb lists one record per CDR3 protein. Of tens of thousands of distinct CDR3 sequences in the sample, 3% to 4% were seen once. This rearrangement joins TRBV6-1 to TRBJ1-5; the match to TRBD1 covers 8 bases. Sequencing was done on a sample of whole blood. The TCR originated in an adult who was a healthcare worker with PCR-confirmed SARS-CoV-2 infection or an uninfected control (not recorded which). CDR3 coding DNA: TGTGCCAGCAGTACAGGGGGTAGTCAGCCCCAGCATTTT. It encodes CASSTGGSQPQHF.